This T cell receptor beta chain was captured in a study of cytomegalovirus exposure and HLA in healthy donors. Trimming cost V 5 bases and J 1 base; bases outside gene matches: 2. Germline V lookup: CDR1 MNHEY, CDR2 SVGAGI. This CDR3 is 14 amino acids long. The PCR was carried out with 60 Vbeta primers and 13 Jbeta primers. Some clones are missing from TCRdb's copy, which holds only in-frame ones; the method was immunoSEQ multiplex PCR. The sample yields roughly 98,000 clones, about 81% seen once. V and J are TRBV6-5 and TRBJ2-3; TRBD2 agrees at 8 bases. This sequence originates from a man aged 35-49 years in good health and CMV-seronegative. Sequenced sample: PBMCs. The CDR3 DNA is TGTGCCAGCAGTCACGGGGGGGGCACAGATACGCAGTATTTT. This encodes CASSHGGGTDTQYF.